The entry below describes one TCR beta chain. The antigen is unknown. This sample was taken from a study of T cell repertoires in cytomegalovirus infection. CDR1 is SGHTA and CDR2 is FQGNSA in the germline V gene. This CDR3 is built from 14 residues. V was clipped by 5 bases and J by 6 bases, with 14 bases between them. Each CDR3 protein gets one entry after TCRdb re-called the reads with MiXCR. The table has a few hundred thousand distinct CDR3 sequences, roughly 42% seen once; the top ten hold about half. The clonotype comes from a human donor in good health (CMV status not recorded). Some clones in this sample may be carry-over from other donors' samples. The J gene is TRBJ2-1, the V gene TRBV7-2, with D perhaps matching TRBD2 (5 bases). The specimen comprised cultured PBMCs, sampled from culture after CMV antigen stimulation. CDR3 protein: CASSPQALVNEQFF. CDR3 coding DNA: TGTGCCAGCAGCCCTCAAGCACTAGTCAATGAGCAGTTCTTC.